This TCR beta chain comes out of a study of CD8 T cells in ankylosing spondylitis. Whole-study findings and limits: Eight highly homologous variants made up a TCR beta motif, and this motif appeared characteristic of ankylosing spondylitis blood.

This clonotype was recorded at least ten times. Its target is unknown. Via MiXCR, TCRdb re-called the 5' RACE reads, giving one row per CDR3 protein. Counted here are about 510,000 distinct CDR3 sequences, about 5.2% occurring once; the ten biggest clones make up roughly 3.2%. The source is a male donor with ankylosing spondylitis. Sequenced input: blood, either unsorted or a sorted T cell fraction (not recorded which).

The CDR3 coding sequence is TGCGCCAGCAGCTTGAGGGCAGGAGAGTACGAGCAGTACTTC. Translation: CASSLRAGEYEQYF. This chain connects TRBV5-1 to TRBJ2-7; D ambiguous. The germline V and J ends were trimmed by 1 base and 4 bases, with 12 bases remaining between them. The CDR3 totals 14 residues. The germline gives CDR1 SGHRS, CDR2 YFSETQ.